The sequence of this T cell receptor (beta chain) was determined in a study of T cell responses to AZD1222 COVID-19 vaccine. Study-wide results and limits: The donor group comprised mostly white British people and more females; the analysis possibly underestimated clonal diversity. Targeting of unmutated variant regions was reportedly seen in nearly half of spike-specific TCRs. Repertoire samples came only from after the peak T cell response.

CDR3 length equals 12 residues. V lost 11 bases to trimming and J lost 4 bases, with 12 bases between them. Germline V gene lookup returns CDR1 LNHDA and CDR2 SQIVND (reference sequence). Here immunoSEQ multiplex PCR was the method, and the copy in TCRdb shows in-frame clones only, minus some. The sample lists fewer than 200,000 clones; about 90% were seen once. As regards this clone: Antigen: not known.

J is TRBJ1-5 and V is TRBV19; D may be TRBD1 (6 bases). This sequence originates from an adult in good health. The sample here was peripheral blood, taken on day 0 of AZD1222 vaccination. The CDR3 reads CAATGFNQPQHF. The CDR3 nucleotides are TGTGCCGCAACAGGGTTTAATCAGCCCCAGCATTTT. The full variable domain, in which reference TRBV19 and TRBJ1-5 provide the parts outside the CDR3, is DGGITQSPKYLFRKEGQNVTLSCEQNLNHDAMYWYRQDPGQGLRLIYYSQIVNDFQKGDIAEGYSVSREKKESFPLTVTSAQKNPTAFYLCAATGFNQPQHFGDGTRLSIL.